What follows describes a single TCR beta chain. Its specificity is not known. The data were taken from a study of cytomegalovirus exposure and HLA in healthy donors. It was with 60 Vbeta and 13 Jbeta primers that the PCR ran. Here immunoSEQ multiplex PCR was the method, and the copy in TCRdb shows in-frame clones only, minus some. The sample contains about 140,000 clones, 80% to 85% of which appear only once. Germline CDR1 and CDR2: LGHNA and YNFKEQ. This CDR3 is 17 amino acids long. V was pared by 0 bases and J by 5 bases, with 10 bases of the junction left unmatched. Overall study findings and caveats: Per a prior analysis, the majority of TCR beta V segments were productive roughly 90% or roughly 30% of the time.

The receptor was isolated from a male donor in good health and CMV-seropositive. Specimen: PBMCs. J is TRBJ2-1 and V is TRBV4-2; 7 bases agree with TRBD2. The CDR3 region has the DNA TGTGCCAGCAGCCAAGACAACGGCCTAGCGGACGACAATGAGCAGTTCTTC. It translates to CASSQDNGLADDNEQFF.